This T cell receptor (beta chain) is drawn from a study of blood T cell repertoires in COVID-19. Study-wide background: The origin of the acute and convalescent COVID-19 samples was the United States, Italy and Spain. T cells, B-cell-depleted T cells, or PBMCs supplied cDNA or gDNA.

The germline gives CDR1 MNHEY, CDR2 SVGAGI. The V gene lost 0 bases and the J gene lost 5 bases, with 2 bases spanning the gap. The CDR3 sequence is 12 residues long. Original processing notes: Amplifying reference gene primers gave estimates of nucleated cell counts. Using immunoSEQ multiplex PCR, the repertoire was profiled, and TCRdb retains in-frame clones only, with some absent. V and J calls plus clone size are reproduced from that table; the DNA served to infer D and trimming. The sample includes tens of thousands of clones, roughly 87% of them seen just once. The origin of this receptor is a woman in her forties or fifties with active COVID-19. The specimen sequenced was peripheral blood. The rearrangement uses TRBV6-5 and TRBJ2-1; D gene unclear. CDR3 sequence: CASSYSNNEQFF. The CDR3 nucleotides read TGTGCCAGCAGTTACTCTAACAATGAGCAGTTCTTC.